This TCR beta chain appears in the sequencing data of a study of cytomegalovirus exposure and HLA in healthy donors. Whole-study results and caveats: TCR sequences were mostly rare, though some public TCRs occurred in many donors. In vitro confirmation showed three CMV-associated chains to be CMV antigen specific.

Using immunoSEQ multiplex PCR, the repertoire was profiled, and TCRdb retains in-frame clones only, with some absent. Counted here are about 150,000 clones, about 89% occurring once; the ten biggest clones make up around 3.4%. Turning to this clone: What it recognizes is unknown.

This TCR derives from a woman under 30 in good health and CMV-seropositive. Input material: PBMCs.

The CDR3 spells CASSPRHQNTGELFF. In DNA form, the CDR3 reads TGTGCCAGCAGCCCAAGACACCAGAACACCGGGGAGCTGTTTTTT. The V and J genes are TRBV9 and TRBJ2-2, with D hard to call. Trimming left V 4 bases short and J 1 base short, with 11 bases between. The germline CDR1 and CDR2 sequences are SGDLS and YYNGEE. The CDR3 loop spans 15 amino acids.